This TCR beta chain appears in the sequencing data of a study of T-cell reconstitution after alpha-beta-depleted transplantation in children. Findings and limits, study-wide: Some patients' high day-60 TCRbeta diversity was attributed to recipient cells surviving conditioning. Reportedly, alpha-beta T cells present about two months post-transplant originated from several hundred expanded clones of graft origin. At one year after transplant, newly produced T cells mostly accounted for T-cell counts and diversity.

A TCRbeta library incorporating unique molecular identifiers was prepared. TCRdb called the PCR reads again in MiXCR, with one record for every CDR3 protein. The sample lists some 81,000 distinct CDR3 sequences, approximately 14% occurring once. CDR3 length: 13 amino acids. The germline gives CDR1 SGHDT, CDR2 YYEEEE. The ends were cut back, 1 base at V and 8 bases at J, with 9 bases in the middle. This clonotype was counted many times. Its cognate antigen is unknown. The sample consisted of PBMCs, mostly from graft donor cells, taken 180 days after TCRalphabeta/CD19-depleted stem cell transplant. This chain connects TRBV5-6 to TRBJ1-4, with D unclear. This sequence was found in a male patient between 2 and 10 years old who had a stem cell transplant for acute lymphoblastic leukemia, so the T cells may come from the graft donor. CDR3 sequence reads: CASSLPPGEKLFF. DNA of the CDR3: TGTGCCAGCAGCTTGCCGCCCGGGGAAAAACTGTTTTTT.